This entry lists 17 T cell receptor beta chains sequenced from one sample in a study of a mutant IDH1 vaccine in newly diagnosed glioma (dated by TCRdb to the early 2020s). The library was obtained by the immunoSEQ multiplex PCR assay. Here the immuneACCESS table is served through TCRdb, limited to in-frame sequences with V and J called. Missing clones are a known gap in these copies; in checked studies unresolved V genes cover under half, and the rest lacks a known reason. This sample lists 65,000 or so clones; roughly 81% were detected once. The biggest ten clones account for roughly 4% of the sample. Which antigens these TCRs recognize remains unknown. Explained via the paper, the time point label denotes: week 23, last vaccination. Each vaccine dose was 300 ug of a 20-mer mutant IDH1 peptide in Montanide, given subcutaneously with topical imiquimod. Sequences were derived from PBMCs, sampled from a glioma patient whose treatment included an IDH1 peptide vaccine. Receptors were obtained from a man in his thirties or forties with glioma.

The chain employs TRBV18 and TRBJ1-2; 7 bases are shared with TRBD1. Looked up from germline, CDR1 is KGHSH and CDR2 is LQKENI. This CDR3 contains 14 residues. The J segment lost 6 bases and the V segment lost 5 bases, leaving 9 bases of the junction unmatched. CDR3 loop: CASSTYIGTDGYTF. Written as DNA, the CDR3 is TGTGCCAGCTCAACATACATTGGGACAGATGGCTACACCTTC.

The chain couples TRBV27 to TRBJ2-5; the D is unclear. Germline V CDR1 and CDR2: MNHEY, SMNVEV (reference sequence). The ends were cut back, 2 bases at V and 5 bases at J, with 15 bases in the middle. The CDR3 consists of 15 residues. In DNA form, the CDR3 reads TGTGCCAGCAGTTTAAGCGACGCGGTGAGGGAGACCCAGTACTTC. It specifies CASSLSDAVRETQYF.

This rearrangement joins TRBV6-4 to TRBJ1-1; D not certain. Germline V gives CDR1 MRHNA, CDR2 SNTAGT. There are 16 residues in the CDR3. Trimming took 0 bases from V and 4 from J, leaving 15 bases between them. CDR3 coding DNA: TGTGCCAGCAGTGACTCGTCTCTGGGGATGAGCACTGAAGCTTTCTTT. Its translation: CASSDSSLGMSTEAFF.

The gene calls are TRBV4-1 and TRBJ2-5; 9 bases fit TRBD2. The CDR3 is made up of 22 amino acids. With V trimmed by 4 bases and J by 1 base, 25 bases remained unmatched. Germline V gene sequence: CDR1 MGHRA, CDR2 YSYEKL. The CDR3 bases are TGCGCCAGCAGCCTCCCGTACGGAGTGGGTAGCGGGGGAGCATACGTCCAAGAGACCCAGTACTTC. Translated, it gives CASSLPYGVGSGGAYVQETQYF.

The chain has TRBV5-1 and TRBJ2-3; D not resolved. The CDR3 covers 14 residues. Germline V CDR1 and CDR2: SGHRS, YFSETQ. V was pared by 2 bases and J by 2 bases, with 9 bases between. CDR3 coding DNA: TGCGCCAGCAGCTTCCCCGACCCCACAGATACGCAGTATTTT. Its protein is CASSFPDPTDTQYF.

The CDR3 loop is CASSLEAGGVTYGYTF. The CDR3 DNA sequence: TGTGCCAGCAGCTTAGAAGCAGGAGGAGTAACCTATGGCTACACCTTC. V and J are TRBV7-9 and TRBJ1-2, with D hard to call. Trimming took off 1 base at V and 4 bases at J, with 16 bases between the two ends. Germline CDR1 is SEHNR and CDR2 is FQNEAQ (reference sequence). The CDR3 runs to 16 residues. The full variable domain, rest sourced from reference TRBV7-9 and TRBJ1-2, is DTGVSQNPRHKITKRGQNVTFRCDPISEHNRLYWYRQTLGQGPEFLTYFQNEAQLEKSRLLSDRFSAERPKGSFSTLEIQRTEQGDSAMYLCASSLEAGGVTYGYTFGSGTRLTVV.

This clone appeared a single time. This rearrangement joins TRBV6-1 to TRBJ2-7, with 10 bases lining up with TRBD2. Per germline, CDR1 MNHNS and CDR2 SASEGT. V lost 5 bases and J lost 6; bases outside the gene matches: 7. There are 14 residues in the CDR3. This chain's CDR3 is CASSRSGGFTEQYF. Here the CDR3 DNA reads TGTGCCAGCAGTCGTAGCGGGGGGTTTACCGAGCAGTACTTC.

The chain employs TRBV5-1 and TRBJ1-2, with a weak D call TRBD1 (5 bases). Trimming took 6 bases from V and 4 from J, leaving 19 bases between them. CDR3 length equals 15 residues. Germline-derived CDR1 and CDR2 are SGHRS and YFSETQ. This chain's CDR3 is CASTTGAASSYGYTF. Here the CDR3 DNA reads TGCGCCAGCACCACCGGGGCAGCATCGTCCTATGGCTACACCTTC. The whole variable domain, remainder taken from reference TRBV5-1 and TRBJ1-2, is KAGVTQTPRYLIKTRGQQVTLSCSPISGHRSVSWYQQTPGQGLQFLFEYFSETQRNKGNFPGRFSGRQFSNSRSEMNVSTLELGDSALYLCASTTGAASSYGYTFGSGTRLTVV.

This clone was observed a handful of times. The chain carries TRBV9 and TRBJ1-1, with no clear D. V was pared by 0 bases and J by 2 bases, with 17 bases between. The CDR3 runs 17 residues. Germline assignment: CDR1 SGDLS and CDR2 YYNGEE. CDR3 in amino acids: CASSVEGGPGYNTEAFF. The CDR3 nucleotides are TGTGCCAGCAGCGTAGAAGGTGGGCCAGGCTACAACACTGAAGCTTTCTTT.

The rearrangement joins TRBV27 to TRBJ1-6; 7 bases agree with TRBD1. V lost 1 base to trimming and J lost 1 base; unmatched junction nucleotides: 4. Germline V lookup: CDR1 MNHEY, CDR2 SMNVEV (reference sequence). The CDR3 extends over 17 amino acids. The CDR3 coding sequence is TGTGCCAGCAGTTTATATGACAGGGCATCCTATAATTCACCCCTCCACTTT. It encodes CASSLYDRASYNSPLHF.

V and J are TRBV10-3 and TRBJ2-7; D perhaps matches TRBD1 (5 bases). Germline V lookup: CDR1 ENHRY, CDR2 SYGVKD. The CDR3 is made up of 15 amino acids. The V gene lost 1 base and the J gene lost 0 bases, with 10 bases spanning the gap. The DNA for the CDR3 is TGTGCCATCAGTGAGTTCCAGGGCAACTCCTACGAGCAGTACTTC. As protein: CAISEFQGNSYEQYF.

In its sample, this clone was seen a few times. CDR3 nucleotide sequence: TGTGCCAGCAGCCACACGGGCTCGAGCCTCAATCAGCCCCAGCATTTT. Encoded protein: CASSHTGSSLNQPQHF. V gene TRBV16 combines with J gene TRBJ1-5; D gene unclear. CDR3 length: 16 amino acids. Trimming shortened V by 3 bases and J by 3 bases, and 15 bases separated the two germline ends. The germline CDR1 and CDR2 sequences are KGHSY and FQNENV.

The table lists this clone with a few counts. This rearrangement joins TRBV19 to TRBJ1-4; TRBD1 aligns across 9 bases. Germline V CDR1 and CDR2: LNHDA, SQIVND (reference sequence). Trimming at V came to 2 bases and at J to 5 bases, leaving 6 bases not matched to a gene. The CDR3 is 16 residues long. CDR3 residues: CASSISKDRGNEKLFF. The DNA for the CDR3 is TGTGCCAGTAGTATATCCAAGGACAGGGGAAATGAAAAACTGTTTTTT.

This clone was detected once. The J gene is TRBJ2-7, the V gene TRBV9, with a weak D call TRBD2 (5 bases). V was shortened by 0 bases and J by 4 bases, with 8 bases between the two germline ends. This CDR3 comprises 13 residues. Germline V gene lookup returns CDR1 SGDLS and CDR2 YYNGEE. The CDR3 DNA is TGTGCCAGCAGCGTAGCTACGGGATACGAGCAGTACTTC. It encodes CASSVATGYEQYF.

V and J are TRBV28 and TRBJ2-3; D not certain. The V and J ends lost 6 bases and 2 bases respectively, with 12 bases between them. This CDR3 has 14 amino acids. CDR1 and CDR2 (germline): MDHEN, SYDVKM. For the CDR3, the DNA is TGTGCCAGCAGGTCGGGCAGCATCACAGATACGCAGTATTTT. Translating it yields CASRSGSITDTQYF.

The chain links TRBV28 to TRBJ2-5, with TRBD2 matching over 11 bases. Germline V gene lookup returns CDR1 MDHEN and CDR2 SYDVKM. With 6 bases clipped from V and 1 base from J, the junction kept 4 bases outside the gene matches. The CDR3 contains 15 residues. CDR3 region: CASSGGTSGQETQYF. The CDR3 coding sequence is TGTGCCAGCAGCGGAGGGACTAGCGGCCAAGAGACCCAGTACTTC.

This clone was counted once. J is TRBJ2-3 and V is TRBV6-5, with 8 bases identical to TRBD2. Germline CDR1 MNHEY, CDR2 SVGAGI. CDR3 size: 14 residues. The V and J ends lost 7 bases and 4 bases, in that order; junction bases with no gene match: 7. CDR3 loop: CASKTGGPADTQYF. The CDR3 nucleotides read TGTGCCAGCAAGACGGGGGGGCCCGCAGATACGCAGTATTTT.